This T cell receptor (beta chain) appears in the sequencing data of a study of cytomegalovirus exposure and HLA in healthy donors (dated by TCRdb to 2016 to 2017). Looking at the study overall: In an earlier analysis of 587 of the donors, roughly 300 Gb of sequence data and 100 million or so unique TCR beta sequences from 150 million to 200 million T cells were reported. An early release that covered roughly 600 HLA-typed donors contained around 330 gigabases of sequencing data and around 80 million unique TCR sequences. Of the roughly 400 genotyped donors, approximately 80% were placed in the genetic ancestry cluster associated with self-reported Caucasian donors. The study aimed to test whether cataloging public T cell receptors could reveal signatures of past pathogen exposure. Using immunosequencing, the study profiled T cell repertoires from 500 to 800 subjects and related those repertoires to cytomegalovirus serostatus. A separate validation cohort of about 110 different subjects was used in addition to the 666-subject first cohort. To predict cytomegalovirus infection status, the study combined high-throughput TCR immunosequencing, statistical association of individual TCRs with disease status, and machine learning. A later analysis re-examined previously published TCR beta repertoires from more than 600 donors and added high-resolution HLA genotyping to investigate patterns of TCR occurrence. Rather than using new phenotypic data, the later analysis identified candidate immune exposures from TCR beta sequences and from how often those sequences occurred across donors. An earlier analysis of around 580 of the donors used high-throughput TCR beta sequencing to judge whether each TCR beta V gene segment behaved as functional or pseudogenic. Donor age, sex, ethnicity and CMV serostatus were collected together with the repertoire data. A later genetic analysis took genome-wide SNP genotypes for about 55% of the 666 donors and used that subset as a discovery cohort. All discovery cohort repertoires had been generated on a single sequencing platform. HLA typing covered class I and class II loci at four-digit resolution. Typing coverage differed by locus: A, B, C, DRB1 and DQB1 were typed in roughly 629-630 donors, DQA1 in 500 to 550, DPA1 in around 580, and DPB1 in around 490. A handful of DR-DQ haplotypes were handled as single units for association and clustering because linkage in the cohort was strong. Among some 400 genotyped donors of the cohort, an average of about 240,000 unique TCR beta nucleotide sequences were sequenced per donor, 15% to 20% of them non-productive. Summary of the overall study and its limitations: In both the original and validation cohorts, the classifier was reported to diagnose cytomegalovirus status with high specificity and sensitivity. The only immune exposure information available for the cohort was CMV serostatus. Presence/absence analyses assumed roughly uniform sequencing depth across donors, an assumption that may not hold. Correlated functional status among segregating V segments might reflect linkage disequilibrium, but an unknown experimental factor could not be ruled out. Because the 87-base-pair reads could not distinguish some IMGT-functional V segments, including TRBV6-2 and TRBV6-3, those segments were excluded. In a later analysis, most CMV-associated TCR beta chains were found to appear HLA-restricted, with HLA associations seemingly driven largely by CMV exposure. According to the authors, the approach could potentially be generalized to other disease states and immunological phenotypes. In vitro tests confirmed that a few of the cytomegalovirus-associated TCR beta chains recognize cytomegalovirus antigens. In a later analysis, HLA-associated TCR beta chains showed more clonal expansion and lower generation probabilities than non-associated chains that were equally common. In an earlier analysis of some 540 of the donors, most TCR beta V segments appeared in productive rearrangements about 87% or about 30% of the time, broadly matching IMGT annotations. In this cohort, only TCR beta chains were sequenced, and detectable features were limited by the absence of alpha or paired-chain data. The sequencing pipeline was judged likely to have produced a cluster of highly shared sequence variants as a technical artifact. In a later analysis, TCR association rates were found to vary across HLA loci, with the most associated TCRs seen for DRB1 alleles and the fewest for HLA-C alleles. Specific HLA alleles were associated with 18,000 or so TCR beta sequences at a false discovery rate of 0.05 in a later analysis. In a later genetic analysis, a missense DCLRE1C variant was associated with V-gene and J-gene trimming of TCR beta chains, and the association was replicated in an independent cohort. A later genetic analysis reported fewer N-insertions in productive TCRs among donors in an Asian-associated ancestry cluster than the approximately 670-donor mean. A further reported finding was that TCR beta sequences accurately predicted the HLA-A and HLA-B alleles for most subjects in the first cohort. According to a later analysis, parvovirus B19, influenza, CMV and Epstein-Barr virus appeared linked to several top co-occurrence clusters. When HLA alleles, especially DR and DQ, strongly co-occurred, attributing TCR associations to individual alleles was difficult. Across donors, most TCR sequences were observed very rarely, whereas some public TCRs were present in many individuals. HLA typing was unavailable for some donors at each locus, so association tests used only the typed subset. The study listed 150 to 200 TCR beta chains as associated with cytomegalovirus. Around 16 rarely observed V segments, including chromosome 9 orphons, were excluded from the earlier analysis of some 590 of the donors because counts were too low.

The cohort comprised around 690 healthy bone marrow donors. At the time of sampling, every cohort member was nominally healthy, though immune exposures that went unrecorded were likely present. Of the 670 or so cohort members, 250 to 300 had positive CMV serostatus and 350 to 450 had negative CMV serostatus, and CMV serostatus was not recorded for the donor. A peripheral blood sample was collected from each donor, and TCR beta sequencing was performed on peripheral blood mononuclear cells. The Qiagen DNeasy Blood Extraction Kit was used to extract genomic DNA from the blood cell samples. As encoded in the germline V gene, CDR1 is SGHRS while CDR2 is YFSETQ. The CDR3 has 16 amino acids, counting the end cysteine and phenylalanine. Just CDR3 DNA is preserved here, 48 bases in frame from base 1. Trimming at the junction amounts to 4 bases on V and 9 bases on J, and the germline ends lie 22 bases apart.

The library was obtained by the immunoSEQ multiplex PCR assay. A mixture of 60 forward primers for TCR Vbeta segments and 13 reverse primers for TCR Jbeta segments was used in the multiplex PCR. The CDR3 region of rearranged TCR beta genes was amplified from genomic DNA by a multiplex PCR assay. Amplified TCR beta libraries were sequenced as 87-base-pair reads on the Illumina HiSeq System. In the authors' own workflow: A later analysis counted about 82 million unique TCR beta chains across the 666 repertoires, and some 11 million of these chains were shared by at least two donors. Raw reads were error-corrected and collapsed into unique sequences with a nearest-neighbor algorithm that merged closely related sequences to remove PCR and sequencing errors. CDR3 sequences were aligned to IMGT reference sequences to assign V, D and J gene segments. For a sequence to be retained, at least a six-nucleotide match to both a V gene segment and a J gene segment was required. A rearrangement was called productive if the CDR3 had no stop codons and remained in frame with V and J, and every other rearrangement was called non-productive. CDR3 was defined by IMGT convention, running from the second conserved V-encoded cysteine to the conserved J-encoded phenylalanine. The earlier analysis of around 640 of the donors excluded sequences that lacked an unambiguous match to a single V gene segment. An earlier analysis of a few hundred of the donors called V segments functional above 56.7% productive rearrangements and segregating when the between-donor standard deviation exceeded 5%. A statistical classification framework was built for diagnosing cytomegalovirus status from the catalog of TCR beta chain sequences. In a later analysis, V and J genes were assigned by comparing TCR nucleotide sequences against IMGT/GENE-DB human TR gene sequences. A later analysis assigned CDR3 sequences and most-parsimonious VDJ recombination scenarios with the TCRdist pipeline. A later analysis defined each TCR beta chain by its CDR3 amino acid sequence plus V-gene family, and excluded reads lacking a unique V-gene family. To address suspected cross-contamination and a sequencing artifact, a later analysis removed 592 highly shared, low-generation-probability nucleotide sequences. A later analysis calculated a clonal expansion index for each public chain from normalized within-repertoire ranks of inferred template counts. In a later analysis, generation probabilities were computed with a VDJ recombination model fitted to out-of-frame rearrangements, and the resulting probabilities were checked against IGoR. In a later analysis, TCR-TCR, TCR-HLA and TCR-CMV co-occurrence was scored with hypergeometric tests, and a repertoire-size bias correction was applied to TCR pairs. To estimate false discovery rates, a later analysis permuted the HLA or CMV assignments 20 times. In a later analysis, co-occurring TCRs were grouped using DBSCAN, with TCRdist sequence similarity added in when clustering inside HLA-allele-positive subsets. For co-occurrence clustering, repertoires with fewer than 30,000 or more than 120,000 public chains were excluded, along with about five repertoires with anomalous nucleotide sharing. TCRdb holds this immuneACCESS table with in-frame rearrangements only. Some clones are missing; in checked studies, unresolved V genes explain under half, and the rest has no known cause. V, J and clone size derive from that table, while D and trimming were established from the DNA sequence. The sample data list some 120,000 clones, and 74% of these were observed just once. The biggest ten clones account for approximately 2% of the sample.

For this clone: Its cognate antigen has yet to be identified. Per-base qualities were not stored, and no clone one base away is much larger.

The sequence joins TRBV5-1 to TRBJ1-4; perhaps TRBD1 is the D gene, with 6 bases matching. The TCR originated in a human donor in good health. The sample comprised PBMCs. Read as DNA, the sequence is TGCGCCAGCAGCCCCTGGAAGGGACAAACATACAAAAAACTGTTTTTT. It codes for CASSPWKGQTYKKLFF.